These 9 T cell receptor beta chains were sequenced from one sample in a study of blood T cell repertoires in COVID-19. The protocol was immunoSEQ multiplex PCR, while the TCRdb copy is restricted to in-frame clones and leaves out a portion. The sample holds approximately 81,000 clones, roughly four fifths seen once. The material sequenced was peripheral blood. These TCRs come from a human donor in a cohort sampled during active COVID-19.

With regard to this clone: An end of the junction does not agree with germline; a read error may underlie this. The chain couples TRBV12-3 or TRBV12-4 to TRBJ1-3; no clear D. This CDR3 has 13 amino acids. CDR3 sequence reads: CATSGSSGNTIYF. The CDR3 DNA is TGTGCCACCAGTGGCAGCTCTGGAAACACCATATATTTT.

The gene calls are TRBV18 and TRBJ2-5; the D is unclear. Germline CDR1 and CDR2: KGHSH and LQKENI. The CDR3 consists of 14 residues. The V and J ends lost 3 bases and 4 bases respectively, with 12 bases between them. CDR3 sequence: CASSPPTVAETQYF. As DNA, the CDR3 is TGTGCCAGCTCACCCCCCACGGTCGCAGAGACCCAGTACTTC.

The V and J genes are TRBV30 and TRBJ1-5, with D perhaps matching TRBD1 (5 bases). The germline V gene has CDR1 GTSNPN and CDR2 SVGIG (reference sequence). This CDR3 spans 15 amino acids. Trimming removed 3 bases at V and 3 bases at J, with 15 bases between. The CDR3 sequence is CAWRGAPAPNQPQHF. CDR3 in DNA: TGTGCCTGGAGAGGGGCCCCGGCCCCCAATCAGCCCCAGCATTTT.

In its sample, this clone was seen a few times. This chain uses TRBV4-2 with TRBJ1-1, with D hard to call. Germline CDR1 is LGHNA and CDR2 is YNFKEQ. Between the trimmed V and J ends, which lost 4 bases and 5 bases, there was a span of 11 bases. The CDR3 contains 13 residues. CDR3 nucleotides: TGTGCCAGCAGCCCGGGTGTCCTGACTGAAGCTTTCTTT. Translation gives CASSPGVLTEAFF.

The genes are TRBV5-6 and TRBJ1-3; D uncertain. V was trimmed by 4 bases and J by 0 bases, leaving 11 bases between them. Germline V CDR1 and CDR2: SGHDT, YYEEEE. The CDR3 runs to 15 residues. CDR3 sequence reads: CASSHGLISGNTIYF. As DNA, the CDR3 is TGTGCCAGCAGCCATGGACTGATCTCTGGAAACACCATATATTTT.

This clone is a singleton in its sample. The chain's CDR3 is CASRNYRNSNQPQHF. The CDR3 coding sequence is TGTGCCAGCAGAAATTACAGGAATAGCAATCAGCCCCAGCATTTT. This chain links TRBV6-6 with TRBJ1-5; perhaps TRBD1 as D (5 bases). The CDR3 is made up of 15 amino acids. Trimming removed 6 bases at V and 0 bases at J, with 12 bases between. CDR1 is MNHNY, CDR2 SVGAGI, per germline (reference sequence).

This clone was observed a handful of times. The chain uses TRBV3-1 (or the pseudogene TRBV3-2) and TRBJ1-3; the D gene is possibly TRBD1 (5 bases). This CDR3 comprises 15 residues. Deletions cut 4 bases from V and 4 bases from J, with 14 bases between. CDR1 and CDR2 from the germline V gene are LGHDT and YNNKEL (reference sequence). This chain's CDR3 is CASSPSGPKGNTIYF. CDR3 nucleotide sequence: TGTGCCAGCAGCCCGTCAGGGCCCAAAGGAAACACCATATATTTT.

This rearrangement joins TRBV18 to TRBJ1-4; the D gene is possibly TRBD1 (5 bases). The ends were cut back, 3 bases at V and 3 bases at J, with 11 bases in the middle. Germline-derived CDR1 and CDR2 are KGHSH and LQKENI. The CDR3 consists of 15 residues. CDR3 sequence: CASSPPGGANEKLFF. CDR3 DNA sequence: TGTGCCAGCTCACCGCCGGGGGGGGCTAATGAAAAACTGTTTTTT.

The V and J genes are TRBV7-9 and TRBJ1-6; 7 positions agree with TRBD1. Germline CDR1 SEHNR, CDR2 FQNEAQ (reference sequence). This CDR3 is 13 amino acids long. The J segment lost 9 bases and the V segment lost 5 bases, leaving 4 bases of the junction unmatched. The CDR3 is CASSLGTVSPLHF. The CDR3 region has the DNA TGTGCCAGCAGCCTAGGGACAGTTTCACCCCTCCACTTT.